Shown below are 14 T cell receptor beta chains from a single sample sequenced in a study of blood T cells in healthy people across ages. A second PCR, run for about 7 to 12 cycles, used a sample-barcoded 5' primer plus a J-beta primer mix. TCRdb called the 5' RACE reads again in MiXCR, with one record for every CDR3 protein. The sample includes over 700,000 distinct CDR3 sequences, around a quarter of them seen just once. These same records also appear under a second study, on T cells of mothers and their children.

The sequenced material came from blood. Receptor source: a boy aged 5-17 years in good health.

V usage is TRBV13 and J usage is TRBJ1-2, with D unclear. Per germline, CDR1 PRHDT and CDR2 FYEKMQ (reference sequence). Trimming pared 1 base from V and 8 bases from J, leaving 14 bases between. The CDR3 is 14 amino acids. CDR3 sequence: CASSLDRGIWGYTF. DNA of the CDR3: TGTGCCAGCAGCTTAGACCGGGGAATTTGGGGCTACACCTTC.

The V call is TRBV18, the J call TRBJ2-2; D is undetermined. Germline V gene sequence: CDR1 KGHSH, CDR2 LQKENI. The CDR3 consists of 17 residues. V was trimmed by 2 bases and J by 6 bases, leaving 19 bases between them. The CDR3 spells CASSPGDEDRRSGELFF. For the CDR3, the DNA is TGTGCCAGCTCACCAGGGGATGAGGACCGGAGATCCGGGGAGCTGTTTTTT.

This chain links TRBV12-3 or TRBV12-4 with TRBJ1-1; TRBD1 matches 11 bases. The CDR3 runs 15 residues. V lost 5 bases, J lost 4 bases, and 6 bases stayed unmatched. The CDR3 nucleotides read TGTGCCAGCAGTATATCCGGGACAGGGGGCACTGAAGCTTTCTTT. Translating gives CASSISGTGGTEAFF.

This chain joins TRBV27 and TRBJ2-3; TRBD1 matches 10 bases. J lost 2 bases, V lost 1 base, and 3 bases had no gene match. Per germline, CDR1 MNHEY and CDR2 SMNVEV (reference sequence). This CDR3 region has 16 residues. The CDR3 sequence is CASSLWTGGNTDTQYF. In DNA form, the CDR3 reads TGTGCCAGCAGTTTATGGACAGGGGGAAACACAGATACGCAGTATTTT.

This clonotype was seen repeatedly, ten times or more. The rearrangement joins TRBV10-3 to TRBJ2-7; D perhaps matches TRBD1 (6 bases). Germline values: CDR1 ENHRY, CDR2 SYGVKD. Deletions cut 11 bases from V and 2 bases from J, with 16 bases between. The CDR3 contains 13 residues. The CDR3 is CASGDIRTYEQYF. The DNA of the CDR3 is TGTGCCTCCGGGGACATCCGTACCTACGAGCAGTACTTC.

This clonotype was seen a handful of times. The chain has TRBV4-3 and TRBJ2-3; D is uncertain. Deletions cut 0 bases from V and 4 bases from J, with 11 bases between. From germline, CDR1 is LGHNA and CDR2 YSLEER. The CDR3 is made up of 15 amino acids. The CDR3 coding sequence is TGCGCCAGCAGCCAAGATTTAACGGCAGCAGATACGCAGTATTTT. Residues: CASSQDLTAADTQYF.

A few counts support this clonotype. The V and J genes are TRBV4-1 and TRBJ2-1; D is possibly TRBD1 or TRBD2 (5 bases each). CDR3 length: 13 residues. Per germline, CDR1 MGHRA and CDR2 YSYEKL. V shed 10 bases and J shed 8 bases, with 18 bases lying between them. The CDR3 DNA reads as TGCGCCACTCGGGCCACAGGAGGTGATGAGCAGTTCTTC. This encodes CATRATGGDEQFF.

The chain employs TRBV7-9 and TRBJ2-5; the match to TRBD1 covers 7 bases. V shed 2 bases and J 4 bases; nucleotides not matched to a gene: 7. Looked up from germline, CDR1 is SEHNR and CDR2 is FQNEAQ (reference sequence). The CDR3 covers 15 residues. CDR3 bases: TGTGCCAGCAGCTTATTCTTGGGACAGCGAGAGACCCAGTACTTC. Translation gives CASSLFLGQRETQYF.

This clonotype was found a few times. The chain employs TRBV14 and TRBJ1-4; D remains unclear. Germline CDR1 and CDR2: SGHDN and FVKESK. The CDR3 sequence is 16 residues long. V gave up 4 bases and J gave up 3 bases, with 15 bases separating them. The chain's CDR3 is CASSPSTRSSNEKLFF. The CDR3 DNA is TGTGCCAGCAGCCCCTCCACAAGATCCTCTAATGAAAAACTGTTTTTT.

The rearrangement joins TRBV29-1 to TRBJ2-5; TRBD1 might be the D (6 bases). Germline V lookup: CDR1 SQVTM, CDR2 ANQGSEA. The V end was cut by 4 bases, the J end by 5 bases, with 14 bases between. The CDR3 has 13 residues. The CDR3 region is CSVGLRGSETQYF. For the CDR3, the DNA is TGCAGCGTTGGTCTCAGGGGTTCGGAGACCCAGTACTTC.

The chain links TRBV4-1 to TRBJ1-4; TRBD1 agrees at 8 bases. The CDR3 covers 15 residues. V shed 1 base and J 7 bases; nucleotides not matched to a gene: 5. Per the germline V gene, CDR1 is MGHRA and CDR2 is YSYEKL. The CDR3 DNA is TGCGCCAGCAGCCAAGTTGCAGGGGGCGTTGAAAAACTGTTTTTT. It is translated as CASSQVAGGVEKLFF.

This chain uses TRBV2 with TRBJ2-7; 7 bases are a match to TRBD2. The germline V gene encodes CDR1 SNHLY and CDR2 FYNNEI. After removal of 9 bases from V and 3 bases from J, the junction contained 8 bases not matched to a gene. CDR3 size: 13 residues. CDR3 loop: CASLREGNYEQYF. The CDR3 region has the DNA TGTGCCAGTCTCAGGGAGGGAAACTACGAGCAGTACTTC.

Only a few counts were recorded for this clonotype. The J gene is TRBJ2-7, the V gene TRBV4-3; unclear D gene. CDR3 length: 15 amino acids. Germline CDR1 is LGHNA and CDR2 is YSLEER. The V and J ends lost 2 bases and 0 bases respectively, with 11 bases between them. The CDR3, as DNA: TGCGCCAGCAGCCAACTATACGCAATCTCCTACGAGCAGTACTTC. As protein: CASSQLYAISYEQYF.

The gene calls are TRBV28 and TRBJ2-1; D gene ambiguous. This CDR3 spans 15 amino acids. V was shortened by 1 base and J by 3 bases, with 10 bases between the two germline ends. Germline assignment: CDR1 MDHEN and CDR2 SYDVKM. Here the CDR3 DNA reads TGTGCCAGCAGTTTATCCCCGCACGACTACAATGAGCAGTTCTTC. This sequence encodes CASSLSPHDYNEQFF.